The clone carrying this T cell receptor beta chain was observed a few times. These data are taken from a study of T cells in Graves' hyperthyroidism and ophthalmopathy. The CDR3 has 18 residues. Germline CDR1 reads MNHEY; CDR2 reads SMNVEV (reference sequence). Trimming shortened V by 5 bases and J by 0 bases, and 17 bases separated the two germline ends. TCR beta CDR3 region amplification was performed from RNA transcripts. When the TCR CDR3 underwent first-round RT-PCR, the HTBI primer set was used. MiXCR, applied by TCRdb to the multiplex PCR reads, yields one record per CDR3 protein. The sample consists of approximately 600,000 distinct CDR3 sequences, approximately 14% of them appearing once.

The chain combines TRBV27 with TRBJ2-6; perhaps D is TRBD1 or TRBD2 (5 bases each). The sequenced sample consisted of blood. This TCR came from a young woman with Graves' hyperthyroidism that later progressed to Graves' ophthalmopathy. CDR3 sequence reads: CASSAGTWRLSGANVLTF. CDR3 nucleotides: TGTGCCAGCAGTGCAGGGACCTGGCGTCTCTCTGGGGCCAACGTCCTGACTTTC.